The clone carrying this T cell receptor (beta chain) was seen a few times. Its target is not known. PCR amplification relied on 60 Vbeta primers (plus 13 Jbeta primers). The assay was immunoSEQ multiplex PCR, and TCRdb's table has in-frame clones only and misses some. Of 210,000 or so clones listed, roughly 85% are singletons. The entry originates in a study of cytomegalovirus exposure and HLA in healthy donors. Findings and limits, study-wide: TRBV6-2, TRBV6-3 and other indistinguishable V segments were excluded. As confirmed in vitro, three CMV-associated chains were specific for CMV antigens.

The V and J ends lost 5 bases and 7 bases respectively, with 11 bases between them. Per germline, CDR1 MNHEY and CDR2 SVGAGI. The CDR3 totals 12 residues. This sequence originates from a girl aged 2 to 9 in good health and CMV-seronegative. This rearrangement joins TRBV6-5 to TRBJ1-1; maybe TRBD1 (5 bases). The specimen was PBMCs. The CDR3 DNA reads as TGTGCCAGCAGTCCGCGGGGGGGTGAAGCTTTCTTT. It encodes CASSPRGGEAFF.